Shown below are 7 T cell receptor beta chains from a single sample sequenced in a study of blood T cell repertoires in COVID-19. Libraries were prepared by immunoSEQ multiplex PCR; TCRdb keeps only in-frame clonotypes and omits some of them. The data show 140,000 to 150,000 clones, with around three quarters seen just once and about 9% held by the top ten. Sequenced: peripheral blood. The receptors originated from a man in his fifties with active or convalescent COVID-19.

The rearrangement links TRBV18 to TRBJ2-3, with D uncertain. The CDR3 extends over 14 amino acids. Per the germline V gene, CDR1 is KGHSH and CDR2 is LQKENI. Trimming took 2 bases from V and 3 from J, leaving 9 bases between them. In DNA form, the CDR3 reads TGTGCCAGCTCACCAATCGGAGCAACAGATACGCAGTATTTT. Protein product: CASSPIGATDTQYF.

This rearrangement joins TRBV3-1 (or the pseudogene TRBV3-2) to TRBJ2-7; 9 nucleotides match TRBD2. V lost 4 bases to trimming and J lost 2 bases; unmatched junction nucleotides: 3. CDR1 is LGHDT and CDR2 is YNNKEL in the germline V gene (reference sequence). The CDR3 consists of 14 residues. The CDR3 DNA sequence: TGTGCCAGCAGCCCTAGCGGGATAGCCTACGAGCAGTACTTC. Its protein product is CASSPSGIAYEQYF.

J is TRBJ2-2 and V is TRBV10-3; TRBD1 might be the D (5 bases). V lost 6 bases and J 0 bases, leaving 8 bases between the germline ends. In germline, CDR1 is ENHRY, CDR2 SYGVKD. This CDR3 has 14 residues. The chain's CDR3 is CAIRIGANTGELFF. For the CDR3, the DNA is TGTGCCATCAGAATAGGGGCGAACACCGGGGAGCTGTTTTTT.

The V and J genes are TRBV19 and TRBJ1-2; TRBD1 matches at 8 bases. Trimming took 10 bases from V and 5 from J; bases not matched to a gene: 6. Germline V CDR1 and CDR2: LNHDA, SQIVND (reference sequence). The length of the CDR3 is 12 residues. CDR3 protein: CATPTGDYGYTF. The CDR3 DNA sequence: TGTGCCACCCCGACAGGGGATTATGGCTACACCTTC.

The gene calls are TRBV28 and TRBJ2-1; 7 bases align to TRBD2. V was clipped by 3 bases and J by 2 bases; unmatched bases: 7. CDR1 is MDHEN, CDR2 SYDVKM, per germline. The CDR3 has 16 amino acids. CDR3 DNA: TGTGCCAGCAGTTTTGTCCTAGCGGACACCTACAATGAGCAGTTCTTC. Translation: CASSFVLADTYNEQFF.

This sequence joins TRBV2 and TRBJ1-2; TRBD1 matches at 7 bases. The CDR3 consists of 14 residues. In germline, CDR1 is SNHLY, CDR2 FYNNEI. V trimming: 6 bases; J trimming: 6 bases; junction bases outside the gene matches: 10. CDR3 coding DNA: TGTGCCAGCAGCCGACAGGGAACTGCGGATGGCTACACCTTC. Translated, it gives CASSRQGTADGYTF.

This chain joins TRBV18 and TRBJ1-2, with 12 bases lining up with TRBD1. The CDR3 consists of 16 residues. J gave up 8 bases and V 3 bases, and 10 bases lay outside the gene matches. Germline V gene data show CDR1 as KGHSH and CDR2 as LQKENI. The CDR3 coding sequence is TGTGCCAGCTCACCTCTTCCGGGACAGGGGGCACCAGGCTACACCTTC. It specifies CASSPLPGQGAPGYTF.